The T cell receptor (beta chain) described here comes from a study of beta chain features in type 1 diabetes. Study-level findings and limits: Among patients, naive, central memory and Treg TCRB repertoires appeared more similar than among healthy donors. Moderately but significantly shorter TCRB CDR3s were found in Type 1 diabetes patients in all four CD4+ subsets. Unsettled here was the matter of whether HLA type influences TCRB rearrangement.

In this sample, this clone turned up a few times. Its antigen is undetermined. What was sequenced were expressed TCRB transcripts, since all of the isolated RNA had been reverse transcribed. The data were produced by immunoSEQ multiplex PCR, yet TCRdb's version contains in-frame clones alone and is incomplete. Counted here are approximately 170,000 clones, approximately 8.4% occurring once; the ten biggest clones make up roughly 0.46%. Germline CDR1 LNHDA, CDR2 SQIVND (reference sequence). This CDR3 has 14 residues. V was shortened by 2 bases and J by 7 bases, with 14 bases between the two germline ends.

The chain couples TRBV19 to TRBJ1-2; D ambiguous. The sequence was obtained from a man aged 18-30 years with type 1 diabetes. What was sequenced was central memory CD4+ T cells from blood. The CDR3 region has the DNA TGTGCCAGTAGTATATACACCTTATCGGGTGGCTACACCTTC. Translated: CASSIYTLSGGYTF.